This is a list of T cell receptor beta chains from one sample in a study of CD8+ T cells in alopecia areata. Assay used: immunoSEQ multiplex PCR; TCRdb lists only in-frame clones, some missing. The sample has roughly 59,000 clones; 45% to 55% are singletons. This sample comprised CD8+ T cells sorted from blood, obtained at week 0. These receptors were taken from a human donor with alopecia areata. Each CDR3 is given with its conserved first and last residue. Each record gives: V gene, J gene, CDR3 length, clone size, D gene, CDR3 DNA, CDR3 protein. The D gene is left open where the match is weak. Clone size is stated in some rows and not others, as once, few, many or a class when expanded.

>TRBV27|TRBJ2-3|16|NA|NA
TGTGCCAGCAGTCGCCCGCGGGACACAGGCACAGATACGCAGTATTTT
CASSRPRDTGTDTQYF
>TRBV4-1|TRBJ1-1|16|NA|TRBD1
TGCGCCAGCAGCCATTCTCCGGGACAGGGTGCCACTGAAGCTTTCTTT
CASSHSPGQGATEAFF
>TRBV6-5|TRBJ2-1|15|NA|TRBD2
TGTGCCAGCAGTATGTTAGCGGGAGGGCGGGATGAGCAGTTCTTC
CASSMLAGGRDEQFF
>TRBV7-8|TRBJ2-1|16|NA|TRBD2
TGTGCCAGCAGCTTCGGGGCGGGAGGGCCATACAATGAGCAGTTCTTC
CASSFGAGGPYNEQFF
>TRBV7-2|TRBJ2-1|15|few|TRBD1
TGTGCCAGCAGCTTACCAAGTCAGGGGGCTAATGAGCAGTTCTTC
CASSLPSQGANEQFF
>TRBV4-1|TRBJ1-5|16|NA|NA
TGCGCCAGCAGTTTGGACTTCGACAGGCTGAATCAGCCCCAGCATTTT
CASSLDFDRLNQPQHF
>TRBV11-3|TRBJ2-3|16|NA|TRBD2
TGTGCCAGCAGCGCCATAGCGGGACCTAGCACAGATACGCAGTATTTT
CASSAIAGPSTDTQYF
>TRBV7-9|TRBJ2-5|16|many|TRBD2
TGTGCCAGCAGCACCACTAGCGGGAGGGCCTGGGAGACCCAGTACTTC
CASSTTSGRAWETQYF
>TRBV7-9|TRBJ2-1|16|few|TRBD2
TGTGCCAGCAGCCCTCCCGGACTAGCGGAATACAATGAGCAGTTCTTC
CASSPPGLAEYNEQFF
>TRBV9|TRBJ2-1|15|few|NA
TGTGCCAGCAGCGTAGGTGGGACCCCACGCAATGAGCAGTTCTTC
CASSVGGTPRNEQFF
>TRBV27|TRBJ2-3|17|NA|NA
TGTGCCAGCAGTCCCCTTGGGTTCTTGGGTAGCACAGATACGCAGTATTTT
CASSPLGFLGSTDTQYF
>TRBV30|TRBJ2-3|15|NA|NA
TGTGCCTGGACCACTTCCCTGGGTTTAACAGATACGCAGTATTTT
CAWTTSLGLTDTQYF
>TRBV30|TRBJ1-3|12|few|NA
TGTGCCTGGTCACCCCCGGAAAACACCATATATTTT
CAWSPPENTIYF
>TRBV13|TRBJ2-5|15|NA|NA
TGTGCCAGCAGTTCCGGCCAGGGGAGGGGAGAGACCCAGTACTTC
CASSSGQGRGETQYF
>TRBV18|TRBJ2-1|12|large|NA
TGTGCCAGCTCACCAGGGGACAATGAGCAGTTCTTC
CASSPGDNEQFF
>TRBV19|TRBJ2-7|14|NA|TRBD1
TGTGCCAGTAGTCCCGGGACAGGGCCCTACGAGCAGTACTTC
CASSPGTGPYEQYF
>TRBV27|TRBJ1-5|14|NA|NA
TGTGCCAGCAGTTTATCGACAGGTGGTCAGCCCCAGCATTTT
CASSLSTGGQPQHF
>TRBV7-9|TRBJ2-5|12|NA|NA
TGTGCCAGCAGCTTAGGCAGGTTTGACCAGTACTTC
CASSLGRFDQYF
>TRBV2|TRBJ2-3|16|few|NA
TGTGCCACCGGGCTGGATGGCGGGTCTTACACAGATACGCAGTATTTT
CATGLDGGSYTDTQYF
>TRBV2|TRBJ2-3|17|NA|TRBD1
TGTGCCAGCATTCATCGCCTCGACAGGGAGAGGCCAGATACGCAGTATTTT
CASIHRLDRERPDTQYF
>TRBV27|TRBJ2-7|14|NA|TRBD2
TGTGCCAGCAGTCCGGGGGGATACTATGGCGAGCAGTACTTC
CASSPGGYYGEQYF
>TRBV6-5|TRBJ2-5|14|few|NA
TGTGCCAGCAGCTATAAGGGGCCCGCTGAGACCCAGTACTTC
CASSYKGPAETQYF
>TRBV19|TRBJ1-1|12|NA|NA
TGTGCCAGTATTCGGGGTGACACTGAAGCTTTCTTT
CASIRGDTEAFF
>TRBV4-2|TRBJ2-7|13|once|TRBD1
TGTGCCAGCAGCCAAGGAGACAGGGGCGAGCAGTACTTC
CASSQGDRGEQYF
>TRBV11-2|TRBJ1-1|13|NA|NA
TGTGCCAGCAGCATCTACAGGAACACTGAAGCTTTCTTT
CASSIYRNTEAFF
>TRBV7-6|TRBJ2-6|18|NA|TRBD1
TGTGCCAGCAGCTTAACCACAGGGGGCTTGTCTGGGGCCAACGTCCTGACTTTC
CASSLTTGGLSGANVLTF
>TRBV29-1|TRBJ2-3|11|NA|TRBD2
TGCAGCGTCGGGGGGGCAGATACGCAGTATTTT
CSVGGADTQYF
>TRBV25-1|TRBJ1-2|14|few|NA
TGTGCCAGCAGTGAGGGCCAGCGCGGCTATGGCTACACCTTC
CASSEGQRGYGYTF
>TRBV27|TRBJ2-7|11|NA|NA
TGTGCCAGCAGTTTAGGTGTCGAGCAGTACTTC
CASSLGVEQYF
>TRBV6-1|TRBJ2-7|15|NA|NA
TGTGCCAGCAGTGAAGGAGCGGGTTTTACCTACGAGCAGTACTTC
CASSEGAGFTYEQYF
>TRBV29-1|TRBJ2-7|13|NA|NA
TGCAGCGTTGAACGGACGGATTCCTACGAGCAGTACTTC
CSVERTDSYEQYF
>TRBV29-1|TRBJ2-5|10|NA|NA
TGCAGCGGAGGGGGTCAGACCCAGTACTTC
CSGGGQTQYF
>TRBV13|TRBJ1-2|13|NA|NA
TGTGCCAGCAGCCCACAGGGTCGAAATGGCTACACCTTC
CASSPQGRNGYTF
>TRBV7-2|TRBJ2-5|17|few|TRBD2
TGTGCCAGCAGCCATGTGGGACTAGCGGTGTACCAAGAGACCCAGTACTTC
CASSHVGLAVYQETQYF
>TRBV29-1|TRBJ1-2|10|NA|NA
TGCAGCGCCCCCGTGGGGGGCTACACCTTC
CSAPVGGYTF
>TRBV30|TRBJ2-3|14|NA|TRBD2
TGTGCCTGGAGTGAAGCGGGAGGCACAGATACGCAGTATTTT
CAWSEAGGTDTQYF
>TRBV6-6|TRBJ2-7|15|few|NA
TGTGCCAGCAGTTTTAACAGGGTTTTGGTACACGAGCAGTACTTC
CASSFNRVLVHEQYF
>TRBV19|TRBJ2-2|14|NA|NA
TGTGCCAGTAGTCCCGGGTCTTACACCGGGGAGCTGTTTTTT
CASSPGSYTGELFF
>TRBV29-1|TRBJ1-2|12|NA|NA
TGCAGCGTTGCAGGGGCGTCGAGTGGCTACACCTTC
CSVAGASSGYTF
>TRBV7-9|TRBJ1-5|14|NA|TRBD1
TGTGCCAGCAGTCCGGGACAGGGCAATCAGCCCCAGCATTTT
CASSPGQGNQPQHF
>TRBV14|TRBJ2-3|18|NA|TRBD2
TGTGCCAGCAGCCCGGAGACTAGCGGGAGAAGGGGCACAGATACGCAGTATTTT
CASSPETSGRRGTDTQYF
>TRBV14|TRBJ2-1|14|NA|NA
TGTGCCAGCAGCCCCCCCGGGGCGTACAATGAGCAGTTCTTC
CASSPPGAYNEQFF
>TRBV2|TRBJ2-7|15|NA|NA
TGTGCCAGCAGTTACCAAGAGACAGCCTCCTACGAGCAGTACTTC
CASSYQETASYEQYF
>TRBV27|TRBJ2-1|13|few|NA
TGTGCCAGCAGTTTCGGGTCCTACAATGAGCAGTTCTTC
CASSFGSYNEQFF
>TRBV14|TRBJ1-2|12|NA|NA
TGTGCCAGCAGCGAAGAGGGCTTTGGCTACACCTTC
CASSEEGFGYTF
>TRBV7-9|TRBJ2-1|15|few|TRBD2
TGTGCCAGCAGCTTAACGGCGGGAGCCGTCGATGAGCAGTTCTTC
CASSLTAGAVDEQFF
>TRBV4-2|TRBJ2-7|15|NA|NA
TGTGCCAGCAGCCAAGGTCCAGGAAGCGCCTACGAGCAGTACTTC
CASSQGPGSAYEQYF
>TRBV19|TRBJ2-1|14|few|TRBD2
TGTGCCGCTAGCGGTGGTGGGGGATACAATGAGCAGTTCTTC
CAASGGGGYNEQFF
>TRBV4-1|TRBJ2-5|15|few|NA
TGCGCCAGCAGCCAAGATTTAGTGGCCCCGGGTGCCCAGTACTTC
CASSQDLVAPGAQYF
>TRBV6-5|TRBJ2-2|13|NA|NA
TGTGCCAGCAGTGACTCGGGGCCCGGGGAGCTGTTTTTT
CASSDSGPGELFF
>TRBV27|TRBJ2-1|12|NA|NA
TGTGCCAGCAGTTCTGCAATAGGAAGTCAGTTCTTC
CASSSAIGSQFF
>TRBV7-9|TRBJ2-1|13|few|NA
TGTGCCTCTGCGATAATGGGGTATAATGAGCAGTTCTTC
CASAIMGYNEQFF